One sample yielded the 5 T cell receptor beta chains listed below, sequenced in a study of Ad26.COV2.S vaccination and SARS-CoV-2 variants. The data were produced by immunoSEQ multiplex PCR, yet TCRdb's version contains in-frame clones alone and is incomplete. The table has roughly 420,000 clones, roughly 89% seen once. Treatment noted: some 20 received Ad26.COV2.S at low or high dose, single or two shots; 5 received placebo; per-sample allocation not given. Sampling occurred on day 63 after the first vaccine or placebo injection. Sequences were derived from peripheral blood, sampled in a trial of Ad26.COV2.S vaccine versus placebo. These receptors all come from a person between 18 and 60 years old who received the Ad26.COV2.S COVID-19 vaccine or a placebo.

The chain couples TRBV18 to TRBJ1-6; 7 nucleotides align to TRBD1. Germline CDR1 reads KGHSH; CDR2 reads LQKENI. V gave up 3 bases and J gave up 4 bases; unmatched junction bases: 6. This CDR3 spans 16 amino acids. This chain's CDR3 is CASSPTAGGYNSPLHF. The CDR3, as DNA: TGTGCCAGCTCACCTACGGCAGGGGGTTATAATTCACCCCTCCACTTT.

The chain joins TRBV7-6 to TRBJ2-3; D ambiguous. This CDR3 contains 13 residues. The V gene lost 6 bases and the J gene lost 1 base, with 8 bases spanning the gap. The germline V gene has CDR1 SGHVS and CDR2 FNYEAQ. The CDR3 DNA follows: TGTGCCAGCAGTGATCCCCGCACAGATACGCAGTATTTT. Protein sequence: CASSDPRTDTQYF.

The rearrangement joins TRBV12-3 or TRBV12-4 to TRBJ2-2; D could derive from TRBD1 or TRBD2 (5 bases each). V shed 5 bases and J shed 5 bases, with 9 bases lying between them. The CDR3 has 13 amino acids. CDR3 nucleotide sequence: TGTGCCAGCAGTCCGGGACGGACCGGGGAGCTGTTTTTT. This sequence encodes CASSPGRTGELFF.

The gene calls are TRBV19 and TRBJ2-3; D may be TRBD2 (6 bases). Germline CDR1 is LNHDA and CDR2 is SQIVND (reference sequence). Between the trimmed V and J ends, which lost 5 bases and 2 bases, there was a span of 8 bases. This CDR3 contains 13 residues. As DNA, the CDR3 is TGTGCCAGTAGTCGACTAGACACAGATACGCAGTATTTT. Its protein is CASSRLDTDTQYF.

The chain carries TRBV28 and TRBJ2-7; 7 positions match TRBD2. The V segment lost 6 bases and the J segment 1 base; nucleotides outside the gene matches: 3. The germline V gene encodes CDR1 MDHEN and CDR2 SYDVKM. The CDR3 totals 13 residues. CDR3 sequence (DNA): TGTGCCAGCAGAGTCGGGGGGTCCTACGAGCAGTACTTC. Its translation: CASRVGGSYEQYF. Together with reference TRBV28 and TRBJ2-7, the CDR3 gives the full variable domain: DVKVTQSSRYLVKRTGEKVFLECVQDMDHENMFWYRQDPGLGLRLIYFSYDVKMKEKGDIPEGYSVSREKKERFSLILESASTNQTSMYLCASRVGGSYEQYFGPGTRLTVT.